Following are 9 T cell receptor beta chains from one sample sequenced in a study of cytomegalovirus exposure and HLA in healthy donors (TCRdb year 2017). The library was built by means of the immunoSEQ multiplex PCR assay. The multiplex PCR relied on a mix of 60 forward primers for TCR Vbeta segments and 13 reverse primers for TCR Jbeta segments. TCRdb limited this immuneACCESS table to in-frame rearrangements with V and J called. A share of clones is missing; checked studies link under half to unresolved V genes, and the rest is unexplained. The sample table records roughly 130,000 clones; 75% to 85% of these occur just once. The ten largest clones capture 2.5% to 3.5% of the sample. Sequences were obtained from PBMCs. Receptor source: a male donor in good health and CMV-seronegative.

V gene TRBV5-1 combines with J gene TRBJ1-3; TRBD1 aligns across 8 bases. The germline V gene encodes CDR1 SGHRS and CDR2 YFSETQ. The V segment lost 4 bases and the J segment 3 bases; nucleotides outside the gene matches: 6. This CDR3 spans 15 amino acids. The CDR3 DNA is TGCGCCAGCAGCCAAGGACAGGGAAGTGGAAACACCATATATTTT. The encoded protein is CASSQGQGSGNTIYF.

The chain couples TRBV19 to TRBJ2-6; 7 positions agree with TRBD1. Trimming cost V 5 bases and J 4 bases; bases outside gene matches: 14. The germline gives CDR1 LNHDA, CDR2 SQIVND (reference sequence). CDR3 length equals 18 residues. The CDR3 DNA reads as TGTGCCAGTAGTGCCCGGGACAGCCACTCGGGGGGGGCCAACGTCCTGACTTTC. Translated, it gives CASSARDSHSGGANVLTF.

V usage is TRBV10-3 and J usage is TRBJ2-7; 8 bases agree with TRBD2. The J segment lost 4 bases and the V segment lost 4 bases, leaving 21 bases of the junction unmatched. This CDR3 is built from 19 residues. Germline CDR1 reads ENHRY; CDR2 reads SYGVKD. This CDR3 reads CAISGPLEAGRLARYEQYF. The CDR3 nucleotides are TGTGCCATCAGTGGGCCGTTAGAGGCTGGGAGACTAGCGCGGTACGAGCAGTACTTC.

The chain employs TRBV6-5 and TRBJ1-1; 7 bases agree with TRBD1. Germline CDR1 is MNHEY and CDR2 is SVGAGI. Germline trimming cut 6 bases from V and 6 bases from J; bases unmatched to any gene: 10. The CDR3 contains 14 residues. The chain's CDR3 is CASSPRDRAPEAFF. DNA for the CDR3: TGTGCCAGCAGCCCGCGCGACAGGGCGCCTGAAGCTTTCTTT.

V gene TRBV9 combines with J gene TRBJ2-2, with 9 bases matching TRBD1. V gave up 3 bases and J gave up 6 bases; unmatched junction bases: 3. The CDR3 has 14 amino acids. CDR1 is SGDLS, CDR2 YYNGEE, per germline. The CDR3 sequence is CASSEQGAPGELFF. CDR3 bases: TGTGCCAGCAGCGAACAGGGGGCGCCCGGGGAGCTGTTTTTT.

The chain couples TRBV7-2 to TRBJ2-7, with TRBD2 matching 11 bases. Germline V gives CDR1 SGHTA, CDR2 FQGNSA. The CDR3 consists of 19 residues. The V segment lost 4 bases and the J segment 9 bases; nucleotides outside the gene matches: 23. The chain's CDR3 is CASSSNPLLAGERLSGQYF. The DNA of the CDR3 is TGTGCCAGCAGCTCCAATCCCTTACTAGCGGGAGAGCGCCTCTCGGGGCAGTACTTC. The full variable domain, with the rest looked up from reference TRBV7-2 and TRBJ2-7, is GAGVSQSPSNKVTEKGKDVELRCDPISGHTALYWYRQSLGQGLEFLIYFQGNSAPDKSGLPSDRFSAERTGGSVSTLTIQRTQQEDSAVYLCASSSNPLLAGERLSGQYFGPGTRLTVT.

The chain employs TRBV19 and TRBJ2-5; 11 bases line up with TRBD1. CDR3 length: 15 residues. Germline CDR1 LNHDA, CDR2 SQIVND (reference sequence). The junction had 11 bases not matched to a gene; V was cut back by 2 bases and J by 12 bases. CDR3 nucleotides: TGTGCCAGTAGTATATCCGGGACAGGGGGAAGTATAGAGTACTTC. Encoded protein: CASSISGTGGSIEYF.

This chain joins TRBV6-5 and TRBJ1-1; 9 bases are a match to TRBD1. The junction had 5 bases not matched to a gene; V was cut back by 1 base and J by 8 bases. The V gene's germline CDR1 is MNHEY and CDR2 SVGAGI. The CDR3 loop spans 14 amino acids. Written as DNA, the CDR3 is TGTGCCAGCAGTTACTTTGGGGACAGGGCCGAAGCTTTCTTT. Translation gives CASSYFGDRAEAFF.

The chain is built from TRBV30 and TRBJ1-5; TRBD1 matches 7 bases. Trimming cost V 2 bases and J 1 base; bases outside gene matches: 8. The germline CDR1 and CDR2 sequences are GTSNPN and SVGIG (reference sequence). CDR3 length: 16 amino acids. The CDR3 DNA reads TGTGCCTGGAGTCTGGAGACAGGGAGAAGCAATCAGCCCCAGCATTTT. Its protein product is CAWSLETGRSNQPQHF.